The 27 T cell receptor beta chains below come from one sample, sequenced in a study of blood T cell repertoires in COVID-19. Clones were sequenced by immunoSEQ multiplex PCR, and TCRdb holds only the in-frame ones, with some missing. Among about 9,900 clones, around 80% were seen once, and the ten largest hold about a quarter. Sequenced material: peripheral blood. These receptors were obtained from a man aged 55 to 70 with active COVID-19.

By share, this clone counts as medium-sized. The V and J genes are TRBV7-3 and TRBJ2-3, with D perhaps TRBD1 (6 bases). V was trimmed by 5 bases and J by 1 base, leaving 13 bases between them. CDR1 and CDR2 (germline): SGHTA, FQGTGA. This CDR3 contains 15 residues. CDR3 protein: CASSNGQPGTDTQYF. As DNA, the CDR3 is TGTGCCAGCAGCAACGGACAGCCAGGCACAGATACGCAGTATTTT.

A few counts support this clone. V is TRBV7-9 and J is TRBJ2-1, with TRBD1 identical over 7 bases. Germline V gene sequence: CDR1 SEHNR, CDR2 FQNEAQ (reference sequence). This CDR3 has 14 residues. J lost 4 bases, V lost 3 bases, and 3 bases had no gene match. In nucleotides, the CDR3 is TGTGCCAGCAGCTTCGGGACAGAATACAATGAGCAGTTCTTC. Its protein is CASSFGTEYNEQFF.

The chain carries TRBV19 and TRBJ2-1; D ambiguous. Germline CDR1 is LNHDA and CDR2 is SQIVND (reference sequence). V lost 0 bases and J lost 4, with 4 bases in between. The CDR3 runs 13 residues. CDR3 bases: TGTGCCAGTAGTATAGACGGGTACAATGAGCAGTTCTTC. It specifies CASSIDGYNEQFF.

The V gene is TRBV28, the J gene TRBJ2-1; 9 bases agree with TRBD2. Germline V gene sequence: CDR1 MDHEN, CDR2 SYDVKM. This CDR3 has 17 residues. V lost 6 bases to trimming and J lost 4 bases; unmatched junction nucleotides: 13. The CDR3 DNA reads as TGTGCCAGCAGCGAGTTCAGAGGTAGCGGGGGTTACAATGAGCAGTTCTTC. Protein sequence: CASSEFRGSGGYNEQFF.

The genes are TRBV5-6 and TRBJ1-2; D gene unclear. The CDR3 extends over 15 amino acids. The germline V and J ends were trimmed by 0 bases and 0 bases, with 9 bases remaining between them. The germline V gene has CDR1 SGHDT and CDR2 YYEEEE. The CDR3 sequence is CASSLVTLANYGYTF. CDR3 in DNA: TGTGCCAGCAGCTTGGTGACATTAGCTAACTATGGCTACACCTTC.

V is TRBV5-4 and J is TRBJ1-1, with TRBD1 as a possible D gene (6 bases). From germline, CDR1 is SGHNT and CDR2 YYREEE (reference sequence). The CDR3 spans 15 residues. V was clipped by 5 bases and J by 4 bases, with 18 bases between them. CDR3: CASRAQAQGGTEAFF. The CDR3 DNA sequence: TGTGCCAGCAGAGCACAAGCACAGGGCGGCACTGAAGCTTTCTTT.

J is TRBJ2-1 and V is TRBV20-1, with D perhaps TRBD2 (5 bases). From germline, CDR1 is DFQATT and CDR2 SNEGSKA (reference sequence). The CDR3 has 11 amino acids. The ends were cut back, 1 base at V and 7 bases at J, with 5 bases in the middle. CDR3 DNA sequence: TGCAGTGCTAGAGGAGGGAATGAGCAGTTCTTC. It is translated as CSARGGNEQFF.

J is TRBJ1-1 and V is TRBV28; D remains ambiguous. The CDR3 has 15 amino acids. Trimming removed 3 bases from V and 1 base from J, with 12 bases in between. Per germline, CDR1 MDHEN and CDR2 SYDVKM. CDR3 nucleotide sequence: TGTGCCAGCAGTTTGGTCGGAGGGCAGAACACTGAAGCTTTCTTT. As protein: CASSLVGGQNTEAFF.

The chain employs TRBV15 and TRBJ1-3, with D unresolved. V lost 0 bases and J 0 bases, leaving 12 bases between the germline ends. The CDR3 totals 17 residues. Germline CDR1 LNHNV, CDR2 YYDKDF (reference sequence). In nucleotides, the CDR3 is TGTGCCACCAGCAGAGATATAGTCGCAGGCTCTGGAAACACCATATATTTT. Translated, it gives CATSRDIVAGSGNTIYF.

The chain carries TRBV28 and TRBJ1-6; D gene ambiguous. Germline V lookup: CDR1 MDHEN, CDR2 SYDVKM. The CDR3 has 13 amino acids. V was trimmed by 11 bases and J by 2 bases, leaving 10 bases between them. CDR3 sequence: CAGTGAYNSPLHF. The DNA of the CDR3 is TGTGCCGGCACCGGGGCCTATAATTCACCCCTCCACTTT.

This CDR3 is CASSETRNTDTQYF. CDR3 DNA sequence: TGTGCCAGCAGTGAAACTAGGAACACAGATACGCAGTATTTT. The gene calls are TRBV2 and TRBJ2-3, with D tentatively TRBD2 (5 bases). V gave up 2 bases and J gave up 2 bases, with 8 bases separating them. CDR3 length equals 14 residues. CDR1 SNHLY and CDR2 FYNNEI come from the germline V gene.

The chain carries TRBV5-1 and TRBJ2-2; D is perhaps TRBD1 (6 bases). Per the germline V gene, CDR1 is SGHRS and CDR2 is YFSETQ. V lost 2 bases and J lost 0, with 11 bases in between. This CDR3 comprises 16 residues. This CDR3 is CASSFLTGTNTGELFF. CDR3 bases: TGCGCCAGCAGCTTCCTGACAGGCACGAACACCGGGGAGCTGTTTTTT. Drawing the rest from reference TRBV5-1 and TRBJ2-2, the complete variable domain is KAGVTQTPRYLIKTRGQQVTLSCSPISGHRSVSWYQQTPGQGLQFLFEYFSETQRNKGNFPGRFSGRQFSNSRSEMNVSTLELGDSALYLCASSFLTGTNTGELFFGEGSRLTVL.

The chain links TRBV9 to TRBJ2-1; 8 nucleotides line up with TRBD2. The germline CDR1 and CDR2 sequences are SGDLS and YYNGEE. V lost 0 bases and J lost 7; bases outside the gene matches: 6. CDR3 length: 15 residues. The CDR3 coding sequence is TGTGCCAGCAGCGTAGTACCGGGAGGGCCTAATGAGCAGTTCTTC. It encodes CASSVVPGGPNEQFF.

The chain combines TRBV7-2 with TRBJ2-7; a possible D gene is TRBD2 (6 bases). The germline V and J ends were trimmed by 5 bases and 4 bases, with 18 bases remaining between them. The CDR3 length is 15 residues. From germline, CDR1 is SGHTA and CDR2 FQGNSA. The CDR3 sequence is CASSPQEGGGYEQYF. DNA of the CDR3: TGTGCCAGCAGCCCCCAGGAGGGAGGCGGTTACGAGCAGTACTTC. Looking up the rest from reference TRBV7-2 and TRBJ2-7 gives the full variable domain: GAGVSQSPSNKVTEKGKDVELRCDPISGHTALYWYRQSLGQGLEFLIYFQGNSAPDKSGLPSDRFSAERTGGSVSTLTIQRTQQEDSAVYLCASSPQEGGGYEQYFGPGTRLTVT.

The rearrangement uses TRBV11-2 and TRBJ2-7, with 8 bases identical to TRBD2. The CDR3 loop spans 15 amino acids. Trimming removed 5 bases from V and 5 bases from J; junction bases left unmatched: 11. Germline V gene data show CDR1 as SGHAT and CDR2 as FQNNGV. CDR3 coding DNA: TGTGCCAGCAGCATAACCGGGACTAGAAACCACGAGCAGTACTTC. This sequence encodes CASSITGTRNHEQYF.

This chain links TRBV11-2 with TRBJ2-7, with 8 bases matching TRBD1. The germline CDR1 and CDR2 sequences are SGHAT and FQNNGV. The CDR3 length is 15 residues. The junction had 6 bases not matched to a gene; V was cut back by 1 base and J by 4 bases. In nucleotides, the CDR3 is TGTGCCAGCAGCTTAGGGACAGGGCTTAGGTACGAGCAGTACTTC. Translated, it gives CASSLGTGLRYEQYF.

By its share, this clone is large. The rearrangement links TRBV14 to TRBJ1-6; 9 bases line up with TRBD1. CDR3 length: 16 amino acids. Germline loops: CDR1 SGHDN, CDR2 FVKESK. V was pared by 1 base and J by 11 bases, with 9 bases of the junction left unmatched. This CDR3 is CASSQGTGTGSTPLHF. CDR3 nucleotides: TGTGCCAGCAGCCAAGGTACGGGGACAGGGTCGACACCCCTCCACTTT.

The chain has TRBV9 and TRBJ2-5; 13 bases line up with TRBD2. Germline trimming cut 2 bases from V and 4 bases from J; bases unmatched to any gene: 5. Germline values: CDR1 SGDLS, CDR2 YYNGEE. This CDR3 has 16 residues. This CDR3 is CASSVGLAGFLETQYF. The CDR3 nucleotides are TGTGCCAGCAGCGTGGGACTAGCGGGGTTCTTAGAGACCCAGTACTTC.

This clone came up a few times. The rearrangement uses TRBV7-9 and TRBJ1-6, with 7 nucleotides matching TRBD1. The CDR3 is 14 residues long. The V gene end was trimmed by 5 bases and the J gene end by 10 bases; junction bases not matched to a gene: 8. Germline V lookup: CDR1 SEHNR, CDR2 FQNEAQ (reference sequence). The CDR3 nucleotides are TGTGCCAGCAGCCCTGACAGGGTCAGCTCACCCCTCCACTTT. Protein product: CASSPDRVSSPLHF.

The chain has TRBV5-4 and TRBJ2-1, with D possibly matching TRBD1 (8 bases). V gave up 4 bases and J gave up 7 bases, with 21 bases separating them. Germline values: CDR1 SGHNT, CDR2 YYREEE (reference sequence). The CDR3 runs 16 residues. CDR3 sequence: CASSRGGTGAMNEQFF. CDR3 coding DNA: TGTGCCAGCAGCAGGGGGGGGACAGGTGCTATGAATGAGCAGTTCTTC. The variable domain in full, with the rest retrieved from reference TRBV5-4 and TRBJ2-1, is ETGVTQSPTHLIKTRGQQVTLRCSSQSGHNTVSWYQQALGQGPQFIFQYYREEENGRGNFPPRFSGLQFPNYSSELNVNALELDDSALYLCASSRGGTGAMNEQFFGPGTRLTVL.

This clone came up once. The chain recombines TRBV3-1 (or the pseudogene TRBV3-2) with TRBJ1-2, with D hard to call. With 8 bases removed from V and 4 bases from J, the gap between germline ends came to 11 bases. In germline, CDR1 is LGHDT, CDR2 YNNKEL (reference sequence). The CDR3 consists of 12 residues. The DNA of the CDR3 is TGTGCCAGCCGAGATGTATCCTATGGCTACACCTTC. It encodes CASRDVSYGYTF.

This chain links TRBV7-2 with TRBJ2-3; 11 bases line up with TRBD2. The CDR3 has 17 residues. The V gene's germline CDR1 is SGHTA and CDR2 FQGNSA. V shed 5 bases, J shed 2 bases, and the junction held 9 bases outside the gene matches. The CDR3 region has the DNA TGTGCCAGCAGCACTAGGACTAGCGGGCAGAACACAGATACGCAGTATTTT. It translates to CASSTRTSGQNTDTQYF.

This chain uses TRBV21-1 with TRBJ2-3; the DNA was not used to check the table's D call, TRBD1. TRBV21-1 counts as a pseudogene. The CDR3 extends over 15 amino acids. The CDR3 nucleotides are TGTGCCAGCAGCACCAGGACAGGGCCCGGAGATACGCAGTATTTT. Translation: CASSTRTGPGDTQYF.

This clone was counted only a few times. The rearrangement links TRBV2 to TRBJ2-4; 9 positions agree with TRBD2. This CDR3 region has 17 residues. CDR1 is SNHLY and CDR2 is FYNNEI in the germline V gene. The ends lost 4 bases at V and 4 bases at J; junction bases unmatched: 11. CDR3 DNA: TGTGCCAGCAGTGGCCCTGGGGCGCGGGGGGGGAAAAACATTCAGTACTTC. This codes for CASSGPGARGGKNIQYF.

This chain joins TRBV7-9 and TRBJ2-1; 9 nucleotides line up with TRBD2. Losses at the gene ends were 5 bases for V and 2 bases for J; bases not matched to a gene: 4. Germline V gene sequence: CDR1 SEHNR, CDR2 FQNEAQ (reference sequence). This CDR3 is 15 amino acids long. In DNA form, the CDR3 reads TGTGCCAGCAGCGCCCTAGCGGGGCCCTACAATGAGCAGTTCTTC. Its translation is CASSALAGPYNEQFF.

The count of this clone is one. The rearrangement joins TRBV7-2 to TRBJ1-4; D uncertain. CDR3 size: 18 residues. Germline CDR1 SGHTA, CDR2 FQGNSA. The germline V and J ends were trimmed by 1 base and 0 bases, with 15 bases remaining between them. In nucleotides, the CDR3 is TGTGCCAGCAGCTTAGGCGGGAGTACTCCCACAACTAATGAAAAACTGTTTTTT. Protein: CASSLGGSTPTTNEKLFF.

The chain recombines TRBV10-3 with TRBJ2-5; maybe TRBD2 (7 bases). The germline CDR1 and CDR2 sequences are ENHRY and SYGVKD. Trimming left V 3 bases short and J 5 bases short, with 10 bases between. The CDR3 has 13 residues. CDR3 loop: CAISDGGRETQYF. CDR3 in DNA: TGTGCCATCAGTGACGGGGGGCGGGAGACCCAGTACTTC.